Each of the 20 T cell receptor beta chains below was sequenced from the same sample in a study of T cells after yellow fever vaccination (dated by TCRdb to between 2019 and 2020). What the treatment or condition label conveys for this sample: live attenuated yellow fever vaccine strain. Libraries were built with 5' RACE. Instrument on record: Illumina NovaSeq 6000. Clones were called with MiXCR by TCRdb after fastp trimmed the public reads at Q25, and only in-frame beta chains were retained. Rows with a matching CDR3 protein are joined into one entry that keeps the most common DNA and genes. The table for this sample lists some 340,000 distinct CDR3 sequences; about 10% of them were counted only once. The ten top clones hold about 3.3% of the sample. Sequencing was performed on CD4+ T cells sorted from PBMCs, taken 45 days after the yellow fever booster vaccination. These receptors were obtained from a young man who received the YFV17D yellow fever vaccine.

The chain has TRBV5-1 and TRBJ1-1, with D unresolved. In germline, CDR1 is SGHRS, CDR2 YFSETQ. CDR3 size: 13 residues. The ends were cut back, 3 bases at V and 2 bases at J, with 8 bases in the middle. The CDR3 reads CASSWIDNTEAFF. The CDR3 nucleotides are TGCGCCAGCAGCTGGATTGATAACACTGAAGCTTTCTTT.

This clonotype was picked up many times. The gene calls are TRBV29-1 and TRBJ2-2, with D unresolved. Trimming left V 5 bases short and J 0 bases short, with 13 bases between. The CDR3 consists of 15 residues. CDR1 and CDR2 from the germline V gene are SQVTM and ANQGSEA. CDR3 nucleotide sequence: TGCAGCGTTTCCCCGGACCTTTCGAACACCGGGGAGCTGTTTTTT. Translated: CSVSPDLSNTGELFF.

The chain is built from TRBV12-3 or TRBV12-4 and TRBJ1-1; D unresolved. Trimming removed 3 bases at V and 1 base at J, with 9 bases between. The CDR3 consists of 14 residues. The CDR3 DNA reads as TGTGCCAGCAGTTTCGCCAGATCGAACACTGAAGCTTTCTTT. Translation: CASSFARSNTEAFF.

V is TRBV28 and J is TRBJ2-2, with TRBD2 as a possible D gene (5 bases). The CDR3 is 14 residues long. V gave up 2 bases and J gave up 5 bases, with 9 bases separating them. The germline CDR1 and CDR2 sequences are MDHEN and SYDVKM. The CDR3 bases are TGTGCCAGCAGTTTAGCGGGTCGGACCGGGGAGCTGTTTTTT. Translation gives CASSLAGRTGELFF.

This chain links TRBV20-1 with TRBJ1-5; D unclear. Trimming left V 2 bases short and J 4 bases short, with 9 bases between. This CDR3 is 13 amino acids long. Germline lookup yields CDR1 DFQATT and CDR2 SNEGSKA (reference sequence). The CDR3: CSARKPRNQPQHF. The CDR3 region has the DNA TGCAGTGCTAGAAAGCCCAGGAATCAGCCCCAGCATTTT.

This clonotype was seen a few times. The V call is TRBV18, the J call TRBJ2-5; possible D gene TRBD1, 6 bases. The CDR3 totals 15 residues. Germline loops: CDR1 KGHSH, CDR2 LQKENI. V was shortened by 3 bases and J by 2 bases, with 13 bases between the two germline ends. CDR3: CASSPSDRRQETQYF. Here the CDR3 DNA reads TGTGCCAGCTCACCCTCGGACAGACGACAAGAGACCCAGTACTTC.

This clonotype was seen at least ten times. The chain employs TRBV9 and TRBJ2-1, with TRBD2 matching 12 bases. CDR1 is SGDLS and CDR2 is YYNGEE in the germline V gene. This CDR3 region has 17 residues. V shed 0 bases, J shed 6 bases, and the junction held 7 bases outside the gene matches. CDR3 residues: CASSVGASGGAANEQFF. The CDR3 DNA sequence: TGTGCCAGCAGCGTAGGGGCTAGCGGGGGGGCCGCCAATGAGCAGTTCTTC.

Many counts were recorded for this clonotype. The CDR3 sequence: CASSLREPDTQYF. As DNA, the CDR3 is TGTGCCAGCAGTCTCCGGGAGCCCGATACGCAGTATTTT. The chain combines TRBV12-3 or TRBV12-4 with TRBJ2-3; TRBD2 might be the D (6 bases). The CDR3 has 13 residues. Between the trimmed V and J ends, which lost 5 bases and 6 bases, there was a span of 12 bases.

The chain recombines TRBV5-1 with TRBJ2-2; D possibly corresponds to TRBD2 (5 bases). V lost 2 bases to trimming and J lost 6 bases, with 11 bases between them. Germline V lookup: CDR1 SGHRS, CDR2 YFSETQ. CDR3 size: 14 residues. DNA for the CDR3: TGCGCCAGCAGCTTCCGACCGGAGGCCGGGGAGCTGTTTTTT. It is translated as CASSFRPEAGELFF.

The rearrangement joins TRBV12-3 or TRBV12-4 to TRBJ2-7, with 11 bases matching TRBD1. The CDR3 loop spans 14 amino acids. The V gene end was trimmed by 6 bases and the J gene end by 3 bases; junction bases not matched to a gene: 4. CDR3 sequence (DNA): TGTGCCAGCAGGACCGGGACAGGGGGCTACGAGCAGTACTTC. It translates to CASRTGTGGYEQYF.

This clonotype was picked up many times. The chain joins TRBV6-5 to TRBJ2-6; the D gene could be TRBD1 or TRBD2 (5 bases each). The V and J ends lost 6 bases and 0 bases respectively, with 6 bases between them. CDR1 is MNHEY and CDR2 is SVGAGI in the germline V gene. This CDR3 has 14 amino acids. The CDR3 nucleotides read TGTGCCAGCAGCGGGGCCTCTGGGGCCAACGTCCTGACTTTC. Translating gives CASSGASGANVLTF.

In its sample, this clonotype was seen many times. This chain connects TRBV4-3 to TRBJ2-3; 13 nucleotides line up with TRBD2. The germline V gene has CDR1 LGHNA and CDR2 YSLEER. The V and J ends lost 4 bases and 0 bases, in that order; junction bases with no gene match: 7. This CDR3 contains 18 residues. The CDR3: CASSRGTSGVLSTDTQYF. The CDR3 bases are TGCGCCAGCAGCCGAGGGACTAGCGGGGTACTTAGCACAGATACGCAGTATTTT.

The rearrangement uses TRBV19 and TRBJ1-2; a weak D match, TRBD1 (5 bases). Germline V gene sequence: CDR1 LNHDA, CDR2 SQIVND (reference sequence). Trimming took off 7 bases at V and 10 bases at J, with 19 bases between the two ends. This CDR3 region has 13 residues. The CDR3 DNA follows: TGTGCCAGTACGACGAGAAGGGGAGAGGTCTACACCTTC. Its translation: CASTTRRGEVYTF.

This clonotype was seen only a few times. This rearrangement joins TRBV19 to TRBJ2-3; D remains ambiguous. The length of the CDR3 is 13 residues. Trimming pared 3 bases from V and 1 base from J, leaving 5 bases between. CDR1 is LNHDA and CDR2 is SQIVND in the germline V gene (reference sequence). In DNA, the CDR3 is TGTGCCAGTAGTATCGCCCGCACAGATACGCAGTATTTT. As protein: CASSIARTDTQYF.

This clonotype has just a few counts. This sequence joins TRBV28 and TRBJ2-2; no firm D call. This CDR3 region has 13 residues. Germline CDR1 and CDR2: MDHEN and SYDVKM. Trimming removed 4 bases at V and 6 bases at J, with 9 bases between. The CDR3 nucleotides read TGTGCCAGCAGTTCCACTGCCCCCGGGGAGCTGTTTTTT. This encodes CASSSTAPGELFF. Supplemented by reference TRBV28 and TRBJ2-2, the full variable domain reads DVKVTQSSRYLVKRTGEKVFLECVQDMDHENMFWYRQDPGLGLRLIYFSYDVKMKEKGDIPEGYSVSREKKERFSLILESASTNQTSMYLCASSSTAPGELFFGEGSRLTVL.

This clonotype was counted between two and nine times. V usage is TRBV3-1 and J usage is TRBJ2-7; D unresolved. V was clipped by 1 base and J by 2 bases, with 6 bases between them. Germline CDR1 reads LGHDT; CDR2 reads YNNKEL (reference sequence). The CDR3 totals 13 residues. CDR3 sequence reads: CASSQALTYEQYF. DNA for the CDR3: TGTGCCAGCAGCCAAGCCCTGACCTACGAGCAGTACTTC.

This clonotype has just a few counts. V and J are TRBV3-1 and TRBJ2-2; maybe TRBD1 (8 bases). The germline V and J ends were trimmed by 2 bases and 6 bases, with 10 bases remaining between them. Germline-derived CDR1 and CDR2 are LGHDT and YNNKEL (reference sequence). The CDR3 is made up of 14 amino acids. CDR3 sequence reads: CASSQTGGAGELFF. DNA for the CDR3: TGTGCCAGCAGCCAAACAGGGGGGGCCGGGGAGCTGTTTTTT.

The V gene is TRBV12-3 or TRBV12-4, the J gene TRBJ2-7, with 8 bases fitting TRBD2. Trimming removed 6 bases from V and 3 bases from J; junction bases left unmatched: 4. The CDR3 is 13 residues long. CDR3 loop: CASRVGGGYEQYF. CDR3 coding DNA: TGTGCCAGCAGAGTCGGGGGGGGCTACGAGCAGTACTTC.

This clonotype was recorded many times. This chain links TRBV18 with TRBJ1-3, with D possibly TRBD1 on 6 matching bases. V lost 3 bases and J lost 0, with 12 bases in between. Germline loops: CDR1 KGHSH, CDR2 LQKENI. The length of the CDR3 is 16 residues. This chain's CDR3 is CASSPSQGFSGNTIYF. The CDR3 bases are TGTGCCAGCTCACCGTCCCAGGGGTTCTCTGGAAACACCATATATTTT.

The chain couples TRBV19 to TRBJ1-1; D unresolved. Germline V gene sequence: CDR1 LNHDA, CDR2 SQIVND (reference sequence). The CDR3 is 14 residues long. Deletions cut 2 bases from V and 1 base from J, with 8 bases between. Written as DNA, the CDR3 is TGTGCCAGTAGTATACTGGACCAGAACACTGAAGCTTTCTTT. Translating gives CASSILDQNTEAFF.